This TCR beta chain was sequenced during a study of blood T cell repertoires in COVID-19. Study-wide context: Italy, Spain and the United States were the sources of the convalescent and acute COVID-19 samples. The cDNA or gDNA used as material had been derived from T cells, B-cell-depleted T cells, or PBMCs.

Authors' data handling: Estimated nucleated cell counts came from reference gene primer amplification. TCRdb keeps only in-frame clones here, not all; method: immunoSEQ multiplex PCR. The DNA was the basis for D and trimming; V, J and clone size are from that table. The profile shows about 71,000 clones, 86% of them singletons. Per germline, CDR1 SGHVS and CDR2 FNYEAQ. V lost 5 bases to trimming and J lost 0 bases; unmatched junction nucleotides: 13. The CDR3 runs to 21 residues. The clonotype was recovered from a man aged 50 to 60 with active COVID-19. The chain has TRBV7-6 and TRBJ2-1; 16 positions match TRBD2. Sequenced material: peripheral blood. CDR3 loop: CASSIEAGTSGRASSYNEQFF. The CDR3 DNA reads TGTGCCAGCAGCATAGAGGCCGGGACTAGCGGGAGGGCGAGCTCCTACAATGAGCAGTTCTTC.